Below are 7 T cell receptor beta chains sequenced from a single sample in a study of vaccination effects on CD4 cells after COVID-19. Before sequencing took place, the ViraFEST assay used viral peptide pools to expand antigen-specific CD4+ T cells. Cells that had been cultured for nine to eleven days were the source of isolated CD4+ T cells. Among the vaccine recipients, none had a prior SARS-CoV-2 infection, and nucleocapsid antibodies were negative. Their target antigens are unknown. Using immunoSEQ multiplex PCR, the repertoire was profiled, and TCRdb retains in-frame clones only, with some absent. This sample has approximately 25,000 clones, with approximately 75% found just once. Sample: CD4+ T cells from PBMCs cultured with SARS-CoV-2 spike peptides, taken before COVID-19 vaccination. The receptors come from a human donor who received a COVID-19 vaccine.

The chain carries TRBV7-9 and TRBJ1-4; tentatively, D is TRBD1 (6 bases). The CDR3 is 18 residues long. V was shortened by 4 bases and J by 0 bases, with 18 bases between the two germline ends. Germline CDR1 and CDR2: SEHNR and FQNEAQ (reference sequence). CDR3: CASSSGLGAPATNEKLFF. DNA of the CDR3: TGTGCCAGCAGCTCTGGTTTGGGGGCCCCGGCAACTAATGAAAAACTGTTTTTT.

The V and J genes are TRBV27 and TRBJ1-5; 8 nucleotides line up with TRBD1. Germline V lookup: CDR1 MNHEY, CDR2 SMNVEV (reference sequence). CDR3 size: 13 residues. V trimming: 5 bases; J trimming: 4 bases; junction bases outside the gene matches: 1. For the CDR3, the DNA is TGTGCCAGCAGTGGGACAGGAAATCAGCCCCAGCATTTT. It translates to CASSGTGNQPQHF.

This clone was observed a few times. CDR3 sequence reads: CASSPPPTGRPGNEQFF. CDR3 nucleotide sequence: TGTGCCAGCAGTCCACCTCCCACCGGGAGACCTGGCAATGAGCAGTTCTTC. The rearrangement joins TRBV6-2 or TRBV6-3 to TRBJ2-1, with D tentatively TRBD2 (6 bases). CDR3 length equals 17 residues. Germline loops: CDR1 MNHEY, CDR2 SVGEGT. Trimming took 5 bases from V and 6 from J, leaving 23 bases between them.

The rearrangement uses TRBV7-9 and TRBJ2-3; 7 bases agree with TRBD2. V shed 7 bases, J shed 1 base, and the junction held 11 bases outside the gene matches. The CDR3 totals 16 residues. Germline loops: CDR1 SEHNR, CDR2 FQNEAQ (reference sequence). The CDR3: CASTRRLAGGTDTQYF. As DNA, the CDR3 is TGTGCCAGCACCCGCAGGCTGGCGGGAGGCACAGATACGCAGTATTTT.

The chain links TRBV7-9 to TRBJ1-1; D gene unclear. Trimming took off 2 bases at V and 1 base at J, with 8 bases between the two ends. The CDR3 spans 14 residues. Germline CDR1 SEHNR, CDR2 FQNEAQ (reference sequence). CDR3 in amino acids: CASSLSQSNTEAFF. The DNA for the CDR3 is TGTGCCAGCAGCTTATCGCAATCGAACACTGAAGCTTTCTTT.

The V gene is TRBV6-5, the J gene TRBJ1-6, with a weak D call TRBD1 (5 bases). Trimming removed 0 bases at V and 3 bases at J, with 6 bases between. The CDR3 length is 15 residues. Germline V CDR1 and CDR2: MNHEY, SVGAGI. The CDR3 loop reads CASSYSTVYNSPLHF. In nucleotides, the CDR3 is TGTGCCAGCAGTTACTCGACAGTCTATAATTCACCCCTCCACTTT.

The chain couples TRBV7-2 to TRBJ2-7, with 8 bases that match TRBD1. CDR3 length: 15 amino acids. Germline CDR1 reads SGHTA; CDR2 reads FQGNSA. J was trimmed by 0 bases and V by 3 bases; bases with no gene match: 4. CDR3 in amino acids: CASSFTGTGSYEQYF. Written as DNA, the CDR3 is TGTGCCAGCAGCTTTACCGGGACAGGCTCCTACGAGCAGTACTTC.